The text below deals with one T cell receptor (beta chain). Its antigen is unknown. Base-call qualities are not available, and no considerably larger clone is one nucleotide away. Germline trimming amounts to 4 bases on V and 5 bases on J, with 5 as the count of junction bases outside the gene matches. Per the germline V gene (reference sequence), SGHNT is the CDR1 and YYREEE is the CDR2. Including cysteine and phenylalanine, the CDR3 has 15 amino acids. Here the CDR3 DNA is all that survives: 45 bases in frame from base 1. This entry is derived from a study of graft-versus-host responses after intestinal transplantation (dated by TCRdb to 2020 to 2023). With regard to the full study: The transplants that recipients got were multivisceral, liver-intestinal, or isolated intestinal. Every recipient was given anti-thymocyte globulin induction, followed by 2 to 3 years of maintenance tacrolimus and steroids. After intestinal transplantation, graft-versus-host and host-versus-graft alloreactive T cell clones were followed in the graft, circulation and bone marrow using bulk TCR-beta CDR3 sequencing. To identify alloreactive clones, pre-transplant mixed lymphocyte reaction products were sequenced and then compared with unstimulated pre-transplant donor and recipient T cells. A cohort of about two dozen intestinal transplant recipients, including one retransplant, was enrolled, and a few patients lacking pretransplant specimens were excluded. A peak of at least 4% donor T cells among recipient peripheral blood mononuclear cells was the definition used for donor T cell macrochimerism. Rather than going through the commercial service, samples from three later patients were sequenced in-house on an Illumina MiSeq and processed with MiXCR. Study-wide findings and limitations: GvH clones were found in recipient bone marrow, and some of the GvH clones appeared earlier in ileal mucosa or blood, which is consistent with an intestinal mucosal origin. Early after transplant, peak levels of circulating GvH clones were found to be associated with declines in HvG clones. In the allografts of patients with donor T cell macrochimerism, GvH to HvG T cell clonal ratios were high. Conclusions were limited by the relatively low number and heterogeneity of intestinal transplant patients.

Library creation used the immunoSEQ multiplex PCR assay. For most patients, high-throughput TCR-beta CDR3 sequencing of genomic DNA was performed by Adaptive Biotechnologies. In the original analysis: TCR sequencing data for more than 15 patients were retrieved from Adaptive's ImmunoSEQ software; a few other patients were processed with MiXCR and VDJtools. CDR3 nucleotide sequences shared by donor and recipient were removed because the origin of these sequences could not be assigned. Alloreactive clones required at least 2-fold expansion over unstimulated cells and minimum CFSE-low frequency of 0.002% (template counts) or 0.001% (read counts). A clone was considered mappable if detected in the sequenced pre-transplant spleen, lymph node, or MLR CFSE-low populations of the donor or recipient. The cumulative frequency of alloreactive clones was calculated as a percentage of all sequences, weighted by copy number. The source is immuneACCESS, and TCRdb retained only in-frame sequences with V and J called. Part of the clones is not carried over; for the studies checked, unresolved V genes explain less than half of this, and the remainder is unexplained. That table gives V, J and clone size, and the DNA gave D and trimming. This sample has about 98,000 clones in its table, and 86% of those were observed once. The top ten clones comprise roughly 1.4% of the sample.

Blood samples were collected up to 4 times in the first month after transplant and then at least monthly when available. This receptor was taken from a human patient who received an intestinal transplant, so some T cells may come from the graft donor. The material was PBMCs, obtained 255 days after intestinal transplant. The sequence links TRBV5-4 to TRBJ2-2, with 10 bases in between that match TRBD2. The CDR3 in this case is CASSLATSGTGELFF. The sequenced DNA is TGTGCCAGCAGCCTGGCGACTAGCGGGACCGGGGAGCTGTTTTTT.